This is a list of T cell receptor beta chains from one sample in a study of cytomegalovirus exposure and HLA in healthy donors. Sequencing used immunoSEQ multiplex PCR; TCRdb keeps in-frame clones, though not all of them. The profile covers around 180,000 clones, with less than 75% appearing a single time and over 1.2% taken by the ten largest. Sequencing was performed on PBMCs. The receptors here all came from a girl aged 10 to 17 in good health and CMV-seronegative. Each CDR3 is given with its conserved first and last residue. The order of the fields is V gene, J gene, clone size, D gene, CDR3 protein, CDR3 DNA. The D gene is left open where the match is weak. For some rows the clone size is stated as once, few or many, or as a class when expanded; others skip it.

V gene: TRBV7-9; J gene: TRBJ2-7; clone size: few; D gene: .; CDR3 protein: CASSHPQGGYEQYF; CDR3 DNA: TGTGCCAGCAGCCACCCACAGGGAGGGTACGAGCAGTACTTC
V gene: TRBV5-1; J gene: TRBJ2-7; clone size: few; D gene: .; CDR3 protein: CASSTGFDYEQYF; CDR3 DNA: TGCGCCAGCAGCACGGGGTTCGACTACGAGCAGTACTTC
V gene: TRBV7-8; J gene: TRBJ1-5; clone size: few; D gene: .; CDR3 protein: CASSLWAGDSNQPQHF; CDR3 DNA: TGTGCCAGCAGCCTTTGGGCGGGGGATAGCAATCAGCCCCAGCATTTT
V gene: TRBV5-8; J gene: TRBJ2-3; clone size: few; D gene: TRBD2; CDR3 protein: CASSPATSGPTDTQYF; CDR3 DNA: TGTGCCAGCAGCCCTGCGACTAGCGGACCCACAGATACGCAGTATTTT
V gene: TRBV7-8; J gene: TRBJ1-2; clone size: .; D gene: TRBD1; CDR3 protein: CASSRGGQGVGYTF; CDR3 DNA: TGTGCCAGCAGCCGAGGGGGACAGGGGGTGGGCTACACCTTC
V gene: TRBV5-4; J gene: TRBJ1-1; clone size: .; D gene: TRBD1; CDR3 protein: CASSIDSGGEAFF; CDR3 DNA: TGTGCCAGCAGCATCGATTCAGGGGGTGAAGCTTTCTTT
V gene: TRBV7-9; J gene: TRBJ2-7; clone size: .; D gene: .; CDR3 protein: CASSLRDRFYEQYF; CDR3 DNA: TGTGCCAGCAGCCTCCGAGACAGGTTCTACGAGCAGTACTTC
V gene: TRBV9; J gene: TRBJ2-1; clone size: .; D gene: .; CDR3 protein: CASSVDPAGNEQFF; CDR3 DNA: TGTGCCAGCAGCGTAGATCCAGCGGGCAATGAGCAGTTCTTC
V gene: TRBV19; J gene: TRBJ1-1; clone size: once; D gene: TRBD1; CDR3 protein: CASSIGKGAGTEAFF; CDR3 DNA: TGTGCCAGTAGTATAGGGAAGGGGGCTGGCACTGAAGCTTTCTTT
V gene: TRBV15; J gene: TRBJ1-3; clone size: .; D gene: TRBD1; CDR3 protein: CATSRGQGTAKFSGNTIYF; CDR3 DNA: TGTGCCACCAGCAGAGGACAGGGAACCGCCAAATTCTCTGGAAACACCATATATTTT
V gene: TRBV6-5; J gene: TRBJ1-1; clone size: once; D gene: .; CDR3 protein: CASTTRGTEAFF; CDR3 DNA: TGTGCCAGCACCACGCGCGGCACTGAAGCTTTCTTT
V gene: TRBV19; J gene: TRBJ1-2; clone size: .; D gene: .; CDR3 protein: CASSPQGYGYTF; CDR3 DNA: TGTGCCAGTAGTCCCCAGGGGTACGGCTACACCTTC
V gene: TRBV7-8; J gene: TRBJ2-4; clone size: .; D gene: TRBD2; CDR3 protein: CASSPSLAGDLWQNIQYF; CDR3 DNA: TGTGCCAGCAGCCCTTCTCTAGCGGGGGACCTTTGGCAAAACATTCAGTACTTC
V gene: TRBV6-5; J gene: TRBJ2-7; clone size: .; D gene: .; CDR3 protein: CASSHSGYEQYF; CDR3 DNA: TGTGCCAGCAGCCATAGCGGATACGAGCAGTACTTC
V gene: TRBV6-1; J gene: TRBJ2-3; clone size: once; D gene: TRBD2; CDR3 protein: CASSDQLAGGGTDTQYF; CDR3 DNA: TGTGCCAGCAGTGACCAACTAGCGGGGGGTGGCACAGATACGCAGTATTTT
V gene: TRBV5-4; J gene: TRBJ2-3; clone size: once; D gene: TRBD2; CDR3 protein: CAGTSGGADTQYF; CDR3 DNA: TGTGCCGGGACTAGCGGAGGGGCAGATACGCAGTATTTT
V gene: TRBV14; J gene: TRBJ1-6; clone size: .; D gene: .; CDR3 protein: CASSQDQLYAGLHNSPLHF; CDR3 DNA: TGTGCCAGCAGCCAAGATCAGTTATATGCGGGGCTTCATAATTCACCCCTCCACTTT
V gene: TRBV6-1; J gene: TRBJ1-4; clone size: .; D gene: .; CDR3 protein: CASSALLTGPNEKLFF; CDR3 DNA: TGTGCCAGCAGTGCCTTATTGACAGGTCCTAATGAAAAACTGTTTTTT
V gene: TRBV6-1; J gene: TRBJ1-3; clone size: few; D gene: .; CDR3 protein: CASSEDRGNTIYF; CDR3 DNA: TGTGCCAGCAGTGAAGATCGTGGAAACACCATATATTTT
V gene: TRBV11-2; J gene: TRBJ2-2; clone size: .; D gene: .; CDR3 protein: CASSSLRTNTGELFF; CDR3 DNA: TGTGCCAGCAGCTCCCTGCGGACGAACACCGGGGAGCTGTTTTTT
V gene: TRBV6-1; J gene: TRBJ1-2; clone size: few; D gene: TRBD1; CDR3 protein: CASSSSGQYGYTF; CDR3 DNA: TGTGCCAGCAGTTCATCGGGACAGTATGGCTACACCTTC
V gene: TRBV9; J gene: TRBJ1-1; clone size: .; D gene: .; CDR3 protein: CASSVAAGDTDTEAFF; CDR3 DNA: TGTGCCAGCAGCGTAGCGGCAGGGGACACGGACACTGAAGCTTTCTTT
V gene: TRBV7-9; J gene: TRBJ1-4; clone size: .; D gene: .; CDR3 protein: CASSPRGESEKLFF; CDR3 DNA: TGTGCCAGCAGCCCCAGGGGAGAGAGTGAAAAACTGTTTTTT
V gene: TRBV6-1; J gene: TRBJ2-7; clone size: .; D gene: .; CDR3 protein: CASSEGGIYEQYF; CDR3 DNA: TGTGCCAGCAGTGAGGGGGGTATCTACGAGCAGTACTTC
V gene: TRBV10-3; J gene: TRBJ2-2; clone size: .; D gene: TRBD1; CDR3 protein: CAIGPRVPGQGMTGELFF; CDR3 DNA: TGTGCCATCGGCCCACGGGTCCCTGGACAGGGGATGACCGGGGAGCTGTTTTTT
V gene: TRBV5-1; J gene: TRBJ1-2; clone size: .; D gene: .; CDR3 protein: CASSLGVRGEGYTF; CDR3 DNA: TGCGCCAGCAGCTTAGGGGTCAGGGGAGAAGGCTACACCTTC
V gene: TRBV2; J gene: TRBJ1-2; clone size: .; D gene: .; CDR3 protein: CASSFARMNYGYTF; CDR3 DNA: TGTGCCAGCAGTTTCGCGCGGATGAACTATGGCTACACCTTC
V gene: TRBV6-1; J gene: TRBJ1-1; clone size: .; D gene: .; CDR3 protein: CASSAGFAEAFF; CDR3 DNA: TGTGCCAGCAGTGCAGGGTTTGCTGAAGCTTTCTTT
V gene: TRBV6-1; J gene: TRBJ2-5; clone size: .; D gene: TRBD2; CDR3 protein: CASSEAIREGETQYF; CDR3 DNA: TGTGCCAGCAGTGAAGCGATCAGGGAGGGAGAGACCCAGTACTTC
V gene: TRBV11-2; J gene: TRBJ1-2; clone size: few; D gene: .; CDR3 protein: CASTPGAGINYGYTF; CDR3 DNA: TGTGCCAGCACCCCAGGGGCCGGTATCAACTATGGCTACACCTTC
V gene: TRBV6-5; J gene: TRBJ1-2; clone size: few; D gene: TRBD1; CDR3 protein: CASSYSGTVGGYGYTF; CDR3 DNA: TGTGCCAGCAGTTACTCGGGGACAGTGGGTGGCTATGGCTACACCTTC
V gene: TRBV5-1; J gene: TRBJ2-5; clone size: .; D gene: TRBD2; CDR3 protein: CASSLVGSGGETQYF; CDR3 DNA: TGCGCCAGCAGCTTGGTTGGATCGGGGGGTGAGACCCAGTACTTC
V gene: TRBV25-1; J gene: TRBJ1-3; clone size: .; D gene: .; CDR3 protein: CASSDPKPTGNAIYF; CDR3 DNA: TGTGCCAGCAGTGACCCTAAACCGACTGGAAACGCCATATATTTT
V gene: TRBV5-1; J gene: TRBJ2-1; clone size: few; D gene: TRBD2; CDR3 protein: CASSLTQRGGYNEQFF; CDR3 DNA: TGCGCCAGCAGCTTGACCCAGCGGGGGGGCTACAATGAGCAGTTCTTC
V gene: TRBV2; J gene: TRBJ2-1; clone size: once; D gene: TRBD2; CDR3 protein: CASRLTSGGSVNEQFF; CDR3 DNA: TGTGCCAGCAGACTTACTAGCGGGGGATCGGTTAATGAGCAGTTCTTC
V gene: TRBV19; J gene: TRBJ2-3; clone size: .; D gene: TRBD1; CDR3 protein: CASSMTGVYFGDTQYF; CDR3 DNA: TGTGCCAGTAGCATGACAGGGGTATACTTCGGAGATACGCAGTATTTT
V gene: TRBV7-9; J gene: TRBJ1-2; clone size: .; D gene: .; CDR3 protein: CASSLFDVANYGYTF; CDR3 DNA: TGTGCCAGCAGCTTATTCGATGTAGCTAACTATGGCTACACCTTC
V gene: TRBV2; J gene: TRBJ2-7; clone size: .; D gene: .; CDR3 protein: CASSVRDIFHEQYF; CDR3 DNA: TGTGCCAGCAGTGTCCGGGACATATTTCACGAGCAGTACTTC
V gene: TRBV5-1; J gene: TRBJ2-7; clone size: .; D gene: TRBD2; CDR3 protein: CASSVGGLGNYEQYF; CDR3 DNA: TGCGCCAGCAGTGTGGGGGGGTTAGGTAACTACGAGCAGTACTTC
V gene: TRBV19; J gene: TRBJ1-1; clone size: few; D gene: TRBD1; CDR3 protein: CASKVGTGSTTEAFF; CDR3 DNA: TGTGCCAGTAAAGTCGGGACAGGGTCTACGACTGAAGCTTTCTTT
V gene: TRBV29-1; J gene: TRBJ2-1; clone size: .; D gene: TRBD1; CDR3 protein: CSVAGTGDNEQFF; CDR3 DNA: TGCAGCGTTGCAGGGACAGGGGACAATGAGCAGTTCTTC
V gene: TRBV9; J gene: TRBJ2-7; clone size: once; D gene: .; CDR3 protein: CASSVASDYSYEQYF; CDR3 DNA: TGTGCCAGCAGCGTAGCTTCAGACTACTCCTACGAGCAGTACTTC
V gene: TRBV7-9; J gene: TRBJ2-7; clone size: .; D gene: .; CDR3 protein: CASSDIAHSTSYEQYF; CDR3 DNA: TGTGCCAGCAGCGATATTGCCCACTCCACCTCCTACGAGCAGTACTTC
V gene: TRBV6-1; J gene: TRBJ1-1; clone size: .; D gene: TRBD1; CDR3 protein: CASSAVGRGPGTEAFF; CDR3 DNA: TGTGCCAGCAGTGCGGTCGGCAGGGGGCCAGGCACTGAAGCTTTCTTT
V gene: TRBV18; J gene: TRBJ2-2; clone size: .; D gene: TRBD1; CDR3 protein: CASSPSLQGFNGELFF; CDR3 DNA: TGTGCCAGCTCACCGTCACTACAGGGGTTTAACGGGGAGCTGTTTTTT
V gene: TRBV27; J gene: TRBJ2-1; clone size: .; D gene: TRBD2; CDR3 protein: CASSLHSSGAEVYNEQFF; CDR3 DNA: TGTGCCAGCAGTTTACACTCGAGCGGGGCCGAGGTCTACAATGAGCAGTTCTTC
V gene: TRBV7-9; J gene: TRBJ2-3; clone size: .; D gene: TRBD1; CDR3 protein: CASSSLDRVRSTDTQYF; CDR3 DNA: TGTGCCAGCAGCTCTCTCGACAGGGTAAGGAGCACAGATACGCAGTATTTT
V gene: TRBV9; J gene: TRBJ1-1; clone size: .; D gene: TRBD1; CDR3 protein: CASNQGGASPEAFF; CDR3 DNA: TGTGCCAGCAACCAGGGGGGAGCGAGCCCTGAAGCTTTCTTT
V gene: TRBV15; J gene: TRBJ1-6; clone size: .; D gene: .; CDR3 protein: CATSRDLTEEWPLHF; CDR3 DNA: TGTGCCACCAGCAGAGATTTGACGGAGGAGTGGCCCCTCCACTTT
V gene: TRBV2; J gene: TRBJ2-7; clone size: .; D gene: .; CDR3 protein: CASREGLPTYEQYF; CDR3 DNA: TGTGCCAGCAGGGAAGGACTCCCAACCTACGAGCAGTACTTC
V gene: TRBV6-1; J gene: TRBJ2-7; clone size: .; D gene: .; CDR3 protein: CASRGPHEQYF; CDR3 DNA: TGTGCCAGCAGGGGGCCGCACGAGCAGTACTTC
V gene: TRBV9; J gene: TRBJ2-7; clone size: .; D gene: .; CDR3 protein: CASSVGAPSYEQYF; CDR3 DNA: TGTGCCAGCAGCGTAGGGGCTCCTTCCTACGAGCAGTACTTC
V gene: TRBV6-1; J gene: TRBJ1-2; clone size: .; D gene: TRBD1; CDR3 protein: CASSESTGGAAYGYTF; CDR3 DNA: TGTGCCAGCAGTGAATCGACAGGGGGCGCGGCCTATGGCTACACCTTC
V gene: TRBV7-9; J gene: TRBJ1-1; clone size: .; D gene: .; CDR3 protein: CASSLAQGSEAFF; CDR3 DNA: TGTGCCAGCAGCTTAGCGCAGGGCTCTGAAGCTTTCTTT